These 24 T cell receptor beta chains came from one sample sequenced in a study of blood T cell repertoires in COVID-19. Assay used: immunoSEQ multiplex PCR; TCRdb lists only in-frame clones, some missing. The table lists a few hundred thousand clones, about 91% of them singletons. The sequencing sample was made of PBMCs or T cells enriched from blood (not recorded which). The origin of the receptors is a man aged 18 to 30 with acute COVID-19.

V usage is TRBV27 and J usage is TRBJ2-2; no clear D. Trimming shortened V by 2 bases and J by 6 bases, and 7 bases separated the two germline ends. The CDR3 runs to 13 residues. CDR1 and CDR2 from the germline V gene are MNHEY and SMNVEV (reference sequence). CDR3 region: CASSLGVPGELFF. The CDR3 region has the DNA TGTGCCAGCAGTTTAGGAGTCCCCGGGGAGCTGTTTTTT.

The DNA for the CDR3 is TGCGCCAGCAGCCGACGGGAGGGCCGTAATGAGCAGTTCTTC. Protein: CASSRREGRNEQFF. The chain employs TRBV5-1 and TRBJ2-1, with 8 bases identical to TRBD2. The CDR3 loop spans 14 amino acids. Germline CDR1 and CDR2: SGHRS and YFSETQ. V trimming: 4 bases; J trimming: 7 bases; junction bases outside the gene matches: 7. Supplemented by reference TRBV5-1 and TRBJ2-1, the full variable domain reads KAGVTQTPRYLIKTRGQQVTLSCSPISGHRSVSWYQQTPGQGLQFLFEYFSETQRNKGNFPGRFSGRQFSNSRSEMNVSTLELGDSALYLCASSRREGRNEQFFGPGTRLTVL.

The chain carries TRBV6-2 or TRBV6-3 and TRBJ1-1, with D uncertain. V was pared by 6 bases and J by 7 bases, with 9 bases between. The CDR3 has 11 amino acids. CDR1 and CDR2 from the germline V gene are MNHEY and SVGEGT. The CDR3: CASSRYFEAFF. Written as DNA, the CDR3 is TGTGCCAGCAGCCGTTACTTTGAAGCTTTCTTT.

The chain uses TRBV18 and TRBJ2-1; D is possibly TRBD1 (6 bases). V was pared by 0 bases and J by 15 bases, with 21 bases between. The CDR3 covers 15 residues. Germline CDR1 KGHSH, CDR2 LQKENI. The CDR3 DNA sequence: TGTGCCAGCTCACCACCTTCGGGACACGCGTCGGGTCGGTTCTTC. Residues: CASSPPSGHASGRFF.

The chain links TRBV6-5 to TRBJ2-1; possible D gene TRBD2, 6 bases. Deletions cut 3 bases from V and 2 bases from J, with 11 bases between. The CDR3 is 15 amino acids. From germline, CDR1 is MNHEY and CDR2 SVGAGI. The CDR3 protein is CASSYPGSPYNEQFF. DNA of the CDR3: TGTGCCAGCAGTTATCCCGGGAGCCCCTACAATGAGCAGTTCTTC.

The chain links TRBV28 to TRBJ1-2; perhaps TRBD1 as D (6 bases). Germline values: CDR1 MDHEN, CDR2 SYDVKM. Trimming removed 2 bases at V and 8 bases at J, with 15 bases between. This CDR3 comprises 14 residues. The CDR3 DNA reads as TGTGCCAGCAGTTTAGTCAGGGGTCTCGGAGGCTACACCTTC. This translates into CASSLVRGLGGYTF.

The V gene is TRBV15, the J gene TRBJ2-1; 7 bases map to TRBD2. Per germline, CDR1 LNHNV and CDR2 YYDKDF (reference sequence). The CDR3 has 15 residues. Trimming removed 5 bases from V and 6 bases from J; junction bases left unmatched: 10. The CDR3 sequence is CATSPGGSNGNEQFF. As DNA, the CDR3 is TGTGCCACCAGCCCGGGAGGTTCGAATGGCAATGAGCAGTTCTTC.

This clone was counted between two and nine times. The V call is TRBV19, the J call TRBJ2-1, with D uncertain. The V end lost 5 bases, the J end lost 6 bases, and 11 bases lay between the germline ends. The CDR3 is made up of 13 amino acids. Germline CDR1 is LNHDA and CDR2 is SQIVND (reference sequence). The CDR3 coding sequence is TGTGCCAGTAGTGTGAACGAGGTCAATGAGCAGTTCTTC. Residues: CASSVNEVNEQFF.

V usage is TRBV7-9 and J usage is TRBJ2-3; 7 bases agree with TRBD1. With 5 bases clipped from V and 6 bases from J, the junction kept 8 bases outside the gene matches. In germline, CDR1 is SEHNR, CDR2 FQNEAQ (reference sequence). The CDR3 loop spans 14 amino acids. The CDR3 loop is CASSPETGPDTQYF. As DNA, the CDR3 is TGTGCCAGCAGCCCAGAGACAGGGCCGGATACGCAGTATTTT.

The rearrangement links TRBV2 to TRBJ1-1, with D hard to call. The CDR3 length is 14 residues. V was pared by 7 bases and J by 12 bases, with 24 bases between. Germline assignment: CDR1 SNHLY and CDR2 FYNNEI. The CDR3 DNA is TGTGCCAGCACTTCGTCCCCAGGTGCGCCCAGGACTTTCTTT. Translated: CASTSSPGAPRTFF. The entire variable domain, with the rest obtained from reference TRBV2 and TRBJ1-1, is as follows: EPEVTQTPSHQVTQMGQEVILRCVPISNHLYFYWYRQILGQKVEFLVSFYNNEISEKSEIFDDQFSVERPDGSNFTLKIRSTKLEDSAMYFCASTSSPGAPRTFFGQGTRLTVV.

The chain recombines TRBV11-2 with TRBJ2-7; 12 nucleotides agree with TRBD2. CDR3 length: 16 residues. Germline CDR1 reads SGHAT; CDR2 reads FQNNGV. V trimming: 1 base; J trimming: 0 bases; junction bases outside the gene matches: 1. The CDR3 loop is CASSLVTSGSSYEQYF. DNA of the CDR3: TGTGCCAGCAGCTTAGTGACTAGCGGGAGCTCCTACGAGCAGTACTTC.

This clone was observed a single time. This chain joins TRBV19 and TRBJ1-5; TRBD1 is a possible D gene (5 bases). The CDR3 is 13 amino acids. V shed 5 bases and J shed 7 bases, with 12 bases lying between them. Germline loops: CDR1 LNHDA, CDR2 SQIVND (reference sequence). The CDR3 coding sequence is TGTGCCAGTAGTCGAGAGACAGCACAGCCCCAGCATTTT. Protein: CASSRETAQPQHF.

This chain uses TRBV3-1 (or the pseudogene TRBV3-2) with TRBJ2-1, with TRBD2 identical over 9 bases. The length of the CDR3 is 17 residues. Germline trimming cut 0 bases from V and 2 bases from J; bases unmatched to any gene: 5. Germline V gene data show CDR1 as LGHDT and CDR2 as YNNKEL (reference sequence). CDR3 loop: CASSQDLGTSPYNEQFF. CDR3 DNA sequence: TGTGCCAGCAGCCAAGATTTGGGGACTAGCCCCTACAATGAGCAGTTCTTC.

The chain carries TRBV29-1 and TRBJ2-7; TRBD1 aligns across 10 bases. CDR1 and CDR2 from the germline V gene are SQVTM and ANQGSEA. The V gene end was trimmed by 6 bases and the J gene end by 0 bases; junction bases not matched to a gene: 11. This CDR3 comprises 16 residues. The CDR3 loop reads CSVPKVGDRGSYEQYF. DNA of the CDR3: TGCAGCGTCCCAAAAGTGGGGGACAGGGGCTCCTACGAGCAGTACTTC.

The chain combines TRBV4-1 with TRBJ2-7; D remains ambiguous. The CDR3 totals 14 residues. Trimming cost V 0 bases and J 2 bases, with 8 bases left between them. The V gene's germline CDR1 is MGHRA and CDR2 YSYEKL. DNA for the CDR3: TGCGCCAGCAGCCAAGATCAACTCACCTACGAGCAGTACTTC. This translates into CASSQDQLTYEQYF.

CDR3 DNA: TGTGCCAGCAGCTTAGGGCGGGAGCAGTACTTC. Its translation: CASSLGREQYF. The chain is built from TRBV7-8 and TRBJ2-7, with D uncertain. The V gene lost 1 base and the J gene lost 7 bases, with 5 bases spanning the gap. The CDR3 extends over 11 amino acids. The germline gives CDR1 SGHVS, CDR2 FQNEAQ.

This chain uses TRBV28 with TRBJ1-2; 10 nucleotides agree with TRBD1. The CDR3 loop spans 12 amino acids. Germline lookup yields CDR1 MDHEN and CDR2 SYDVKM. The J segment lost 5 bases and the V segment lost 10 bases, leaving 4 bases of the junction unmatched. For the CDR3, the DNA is TGTGCCACGACAGGGGGCGAGTATGGCTACACCTTC. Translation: CATTGGEYGYTF.

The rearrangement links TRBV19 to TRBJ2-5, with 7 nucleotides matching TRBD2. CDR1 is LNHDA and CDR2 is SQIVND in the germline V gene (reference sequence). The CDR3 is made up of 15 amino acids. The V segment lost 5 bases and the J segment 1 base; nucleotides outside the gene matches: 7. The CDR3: CASSWASGVQETQYF. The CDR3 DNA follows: TGTGCCAGTAGTTGGGCTAGCGGAGTCCAAGAGACCCAGTACTTC.

CDR3 amino acids: CAAGFRGSYEQYF. In DNA, the CDR3 is TGTGCCGCGGGGTTTAGGGGCTCCTACGAGCAGTACTTC. The V gene is TRBV3-1 (or the pseudogene TRBV3-2), the J gene TRBJ2-7; tentatively, D is TRBD2 (6 bases). Germline CDR1 is LGHDT and CDR2 is YNNKEL (reference sequence). The CDR3 loop spans 13 amino acids. Deletions cut 11 bases from V and 0 bases from J, with 14 bases between.

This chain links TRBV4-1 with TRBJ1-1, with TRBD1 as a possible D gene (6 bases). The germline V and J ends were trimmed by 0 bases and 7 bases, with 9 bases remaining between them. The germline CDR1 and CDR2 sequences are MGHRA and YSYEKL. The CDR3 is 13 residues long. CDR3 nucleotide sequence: TGCGCCAGCAGCCAAGAAGAGGGGGATGAAGCTTTCTTT. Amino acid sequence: CASSQEEGDEAFF.

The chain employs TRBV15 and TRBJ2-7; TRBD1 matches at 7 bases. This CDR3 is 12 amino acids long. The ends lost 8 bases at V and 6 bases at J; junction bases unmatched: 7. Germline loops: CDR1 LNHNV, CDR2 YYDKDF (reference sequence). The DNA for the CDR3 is TGTGCCACCTCCGGGACAGCCATCGAGCAGTACTTC. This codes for CATSGTAIEQYF.

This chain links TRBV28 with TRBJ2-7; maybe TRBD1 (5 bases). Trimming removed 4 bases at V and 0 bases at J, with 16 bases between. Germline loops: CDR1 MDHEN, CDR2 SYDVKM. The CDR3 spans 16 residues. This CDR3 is CASSSRTRSLSYEQYF. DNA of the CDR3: TGTGCCAGCAGTTCACGGACAAGGAGCCTCTCCTACGAGCAGTACTTC.

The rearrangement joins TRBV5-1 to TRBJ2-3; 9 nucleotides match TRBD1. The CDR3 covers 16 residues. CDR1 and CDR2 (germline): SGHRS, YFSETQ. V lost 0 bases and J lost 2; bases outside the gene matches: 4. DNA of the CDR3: TGCGCCAGCAGCTTGGATAGGACAGGGGCCACAGATACGCAGTATTTT. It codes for CASSLDRTGATDTQYF.

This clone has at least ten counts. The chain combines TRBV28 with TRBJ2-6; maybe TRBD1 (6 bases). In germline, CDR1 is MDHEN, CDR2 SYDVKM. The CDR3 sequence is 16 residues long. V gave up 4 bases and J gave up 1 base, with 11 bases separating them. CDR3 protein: CASSSTGRSGANVLTF. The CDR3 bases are TGTGCCAGCAGTTCGACAGGACGGTCTGGGGCCAACGTCCTGACTTTC.